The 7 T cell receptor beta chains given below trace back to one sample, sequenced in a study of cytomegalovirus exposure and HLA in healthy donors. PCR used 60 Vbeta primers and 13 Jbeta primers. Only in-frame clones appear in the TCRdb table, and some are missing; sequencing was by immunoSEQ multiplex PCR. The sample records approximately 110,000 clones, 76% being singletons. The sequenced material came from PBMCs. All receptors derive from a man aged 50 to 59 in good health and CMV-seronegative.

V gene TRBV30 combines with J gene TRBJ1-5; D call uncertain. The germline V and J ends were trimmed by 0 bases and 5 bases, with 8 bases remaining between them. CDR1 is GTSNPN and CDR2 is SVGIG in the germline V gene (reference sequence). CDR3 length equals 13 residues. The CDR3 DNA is TGTGCCTGGAGTGTTAATGGAGATCAGCCCCAGCATTTT. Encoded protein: CAWSVNGDQPQHF.

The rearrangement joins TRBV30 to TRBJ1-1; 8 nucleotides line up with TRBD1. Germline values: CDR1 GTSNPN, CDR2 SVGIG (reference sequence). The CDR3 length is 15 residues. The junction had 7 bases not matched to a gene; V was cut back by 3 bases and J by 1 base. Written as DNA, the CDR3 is TGTGCCTGGAGGCGCCAGGGGGCGGAGAACACTGAAGCTTTCTTT. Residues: CAWRRQGAENTEAFF.

CDR3 residues: CASCRGSGNTGELFF. The CDR3 DNA reads as TGTGCCAGTTGTCGGGGGTCAGGGAACACCGGGGAGCTGTTTTTT. The chain recombines TRBV19 with TRBJ2-2; a possible D gene is TRBD2 (6 bases). This CDR3 is built from 15 residues. V was trimmed by 8 bases and J by 1 base, leaving 14 bases between them. In germline, CDR1 is LNHDA, CDR2 SQIVND (reference sequence).

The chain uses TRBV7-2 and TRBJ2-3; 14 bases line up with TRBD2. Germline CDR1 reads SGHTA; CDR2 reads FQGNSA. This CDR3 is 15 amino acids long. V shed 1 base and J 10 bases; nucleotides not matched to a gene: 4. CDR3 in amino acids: CASSLGTSGGNAQYF. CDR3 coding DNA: TGTGCCAGCAGCTTAGGGACTAGCGGGGGGAATGCGCAGTATTTT.

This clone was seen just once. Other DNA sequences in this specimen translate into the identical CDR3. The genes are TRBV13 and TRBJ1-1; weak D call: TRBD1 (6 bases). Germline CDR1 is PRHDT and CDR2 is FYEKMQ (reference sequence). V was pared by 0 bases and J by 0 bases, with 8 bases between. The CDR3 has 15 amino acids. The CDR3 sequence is CASSLGQGMNTEAFF. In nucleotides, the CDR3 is TGTGCCAGCAGCTTAGGCCAGGGGATGAACACTGAAGCTTTCTTT.

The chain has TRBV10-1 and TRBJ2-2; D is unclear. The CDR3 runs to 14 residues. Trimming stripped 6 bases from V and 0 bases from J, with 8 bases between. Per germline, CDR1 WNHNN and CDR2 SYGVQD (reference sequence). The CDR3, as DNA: TGCGCCAGCAGGCGTGACACGAACACCGGGGAGCTGTTTTTT. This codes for CASRRDTNTGELFF.

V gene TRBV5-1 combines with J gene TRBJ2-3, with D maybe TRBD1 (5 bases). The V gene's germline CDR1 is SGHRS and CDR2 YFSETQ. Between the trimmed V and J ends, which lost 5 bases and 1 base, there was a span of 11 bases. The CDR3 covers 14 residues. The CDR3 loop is CASRMGLRTDTQYF. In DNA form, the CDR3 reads TGCGCCAGCAGGATGGGGCTACGCACAGATACGCAGTATTTT.